A selection of T cell receptor beta chains follows, all from one sample in a study of PD-L1 blockade in urothelial cancer. TCRdb keeps only in-frame clones here, not all; method: immunoSEQ multiplex PCR. The sample records about 37,000 clones, 70% to 85% being singletons. The sample was PBMCs, taken around atezolizumab (anti-PD-L1) treatment. These receptors came from a man aged 55 to 69 with urothelial cancer. Both conserved end residues are part of each CDR3. A D gene is named only where the DNA matches it firmly. The size entry is marked missing in some rows and otherwise reads once, few, many or a size class.

>-|TRBJ2-1|TRBD2|TRBV9
TGTGCCAGCAGCGCTGGACTAGCGGGGGTCAATGAGCAGTTCTTC
CASSAGLAGVNEQFF
>-|TRBJ2-5|-|TRBV13
TGTGCCAGCAGCCCAGGGGGGAAAGAGACCCAGTACTTC
CASSPGGKETQYF
>-|TRBJ2-1|TRBD2|TRBV6-1
TGTGCCAGCAGTGAGGGGGGAGGGTTACCGTCTGGATACAATGAGCAGTTCTTC
CASSEGGGLPSGYNEQFF
>-|TRBJ1-6|TRBD1|TRBV4-2
TGTGCCAGCAGCCAGGGCTTACAGGGGACTTCACCCCTCCACTTT
CASSQGLQGTSPLHF
>once|TRBJ2-7|TRBD2|TRBV6-1
TGTGCCAGCAGTGACACCCCGGCGGGGGGACTATACGAGCAGTACTTC
CASSDTPAGGLYEQYF
>-|TRBJ2-2|-|TRBV27
TGTGCCAGCACCAGGGGCTTGGGCGGCAACACCGGGGAGCTGTTTTTT
CASTRGLGGNTGELFF
>-|TRBJ1-5|-|TRBV19
TGTGCCAGTAGTATAGAGGAGGAACCCTTTAGCAATCAGCCCCAGCATTTT
CASSIEEEPFSNQPQHF
>-|TRBJ2-7|TRBD1|TRBV13
TGTGCCAGCAGCCCTAGACAGGGGCACTCCTACGAGCAGTACTTC
CASSPRQGHSYEQYF
>-|TRBJ2-3|TRBD2|TRBV15
TGTGCCACCAGCAGCGGACTAGCGGGGGGCCCCGATACGCAGTATTTT
CATSSGLAGGPDTQYF
>-|TRBJ1-4|-|TRBV30
TGTGCCTGGAGTGTATTTCATGGGCAGGGCGAAGAAAAACTGTTTTTT
CAWSVFHGQGEEKLFF
>-|TRBJ2-7|-|TRBV18
TGTGCCAGCTCACCCAACAGGTCCCCCGGTCGAGAGCAGTACTTC
CASSPNRSPGREQYF
>-|TRBJ2-2|-|TRBV13
TGTGCCAGCAGCCCCCTAGCAGTTACGAACACCGGGGAGCTGTTTTTT
CASSPLAVTNTGELFF
>-|TRBJ2-2|-|TRBV28
TGTGCCAGCAGTTTCGAGACAGGATCGAACACCGGGGAGCTGTTTTTT
CASSFETGSNTGELFF
>-|TRBJ1-2|-|TRBV28
TGTGCCAGCAGTTTCCCAGGAGGTGGCTACACCTTC
CASSFPGGGYTF
>-|TRBJ2-7|-|TRBV18
TGTGCCAGCTCCAGCAACAGGGACGGGATCTACGAGCAGTACTTC
CASSSNRDGIYEQYF
>-|TRBJ2-1|-|TRBV19
TGTGCCAGTAGTATAAGCGGGTCAGAACCCCAGTGGAATGAGCAGTTCTTC
CASSISGSEPQWNEQFF
>-|TRBJ2-2|TRBD1|TRBV29-1
TGCAGCGGCCGACAGGGTTACACCGGGGAGCTGTTTTTT
CSGRQGYTGELFF
>-|TRBJ2-1|-|TRBV27
TGTGCCAGAGGGAGCTCCTACAATGAGCAGTTCTTC
CARGSSYNEQFF
>-|TRBJ1-3|-|TRBV30
TGTGCCTGGAGTTCGGGGGGCACCATATATTTT
CAWSSGGTIYF
>-|TRBJ2-1|-|TRBV7-9
TGTGCCAGCAGCTTTTACCTTCAACAGGGAGCGGAGCAGTTCTTC
CASSFYLQQGAEQFF
>few|TRBJ2-7|TRBD2|TRBV6-5
TGTGCCAGCAGTCGGACTAGCGGGGCTTCCTACGAGCAGTACTTC
CASSRTSGASYEQYF
>-|TRBJ1-2|TRBD1|TRBV5-6
TGTGCCAGCAGCTGGACAGGGGACTATGGCTACACCTTC
CASSWTGDYGYTF
>-|TRBJ2-1|TRBD2|TRBV6-4
TGTGCCAGCAGTCCTAGCGGGGTGGCTCCCAATGAGCAGTTCTTC
CASSPSGVAPNEQFF
>-|TRBJ2-7|-|TRBV11-2
TGTGCCAGCAGCCGAGACTCTTACGAGCAGTACTTC
CASSRDSYEQYF
>once|TRBJ2-1|TRBD1|TRBV7-3
TGTGCCAGCAGCGCTCGACAGGGACCTTGGGACAATGAGCAGTTCTTC
CASSARQGPWDNEQFF
>few|TRBJ1-1|TRBD1|TRBV7-9
TGTGCCAGCAGCTTCGACAGGGATAGGACTGAAGCTTTCTTT
CASSFDRDRTEAFF
>-|TRBJ2-1|TRBD2|TRBV15
TGTGCCACCACGGGGGAGGGAGATGAGCAGTTCTTC
CATTGEGDEQFF